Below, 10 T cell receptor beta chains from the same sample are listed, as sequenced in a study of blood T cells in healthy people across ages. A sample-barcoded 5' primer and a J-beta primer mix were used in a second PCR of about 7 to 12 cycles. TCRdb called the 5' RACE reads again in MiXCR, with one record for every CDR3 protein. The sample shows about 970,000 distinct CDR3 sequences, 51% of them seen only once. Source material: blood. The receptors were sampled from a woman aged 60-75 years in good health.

CDR3 sequence: CASRVPGVPQETQYF. DNA of the CDR3: TGTGCCAGCAGGGTCCCCGGGGTCCCGCAAGAGACCCAGTACTTC. The chain is built from TRBV7-2 and TRBJ2-5, with a weak D call TRBD2 (5 bases). Trimming shortened V by 6 bases and J by 2 bases, and 16 bases separated the two germline ends. The CDR3 has 15 residues. Germline V gene sequence: CDR1 SGHTA, CDR2 FQGNSA.

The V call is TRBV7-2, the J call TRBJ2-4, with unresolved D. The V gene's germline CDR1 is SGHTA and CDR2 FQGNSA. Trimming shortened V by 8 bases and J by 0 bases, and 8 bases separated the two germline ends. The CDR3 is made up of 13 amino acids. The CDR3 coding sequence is TGTGCCAGCTCACACCTAGCCAAAAACATTCAGTACTTC. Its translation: CASSHLAKNIQYF.

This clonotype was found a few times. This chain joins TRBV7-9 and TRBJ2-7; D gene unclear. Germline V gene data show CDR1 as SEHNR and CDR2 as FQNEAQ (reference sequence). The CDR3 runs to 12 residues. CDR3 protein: CALEGGSYEQYF. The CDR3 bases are TGTGCTTTAGAAGGTGGGTCCTACGAGCAGTACTTC.

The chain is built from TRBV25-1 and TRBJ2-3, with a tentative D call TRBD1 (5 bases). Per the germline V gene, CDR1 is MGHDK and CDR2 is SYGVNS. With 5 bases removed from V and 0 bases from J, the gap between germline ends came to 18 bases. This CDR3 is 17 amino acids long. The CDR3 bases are TGTGCCAGCAGTTCCAGGGCAGCGTGGGGTAGCACAGATACGCAGTATTTT. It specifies CASSSRAAWGSTDTQYF.

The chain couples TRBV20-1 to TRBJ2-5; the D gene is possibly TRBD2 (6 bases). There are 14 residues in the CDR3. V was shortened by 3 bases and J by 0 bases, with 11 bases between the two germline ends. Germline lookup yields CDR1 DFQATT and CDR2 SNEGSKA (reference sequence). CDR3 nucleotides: TGCAGTGCTAGTGCTAGCGCCTACCAAGAGACCCAGTACTTC. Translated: CSASASAYQETQYF.

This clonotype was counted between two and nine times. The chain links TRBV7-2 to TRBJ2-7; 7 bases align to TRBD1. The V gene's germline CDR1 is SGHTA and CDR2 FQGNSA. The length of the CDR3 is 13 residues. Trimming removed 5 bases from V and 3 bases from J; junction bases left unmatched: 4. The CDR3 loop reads CASSVGTDYEQYF. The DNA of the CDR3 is TGTGCCAGCAGCGTAGGGACAGACTACGAGCAGTACTTC.

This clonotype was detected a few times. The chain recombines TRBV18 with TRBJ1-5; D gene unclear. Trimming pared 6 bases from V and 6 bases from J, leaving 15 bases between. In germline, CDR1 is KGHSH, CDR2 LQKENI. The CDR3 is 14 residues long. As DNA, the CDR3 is TGTGCCAGCTCCAATGGGCAGCGGGGTCAGCCCCAGCATTTT. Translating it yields CASSNGQRGQPQHF.

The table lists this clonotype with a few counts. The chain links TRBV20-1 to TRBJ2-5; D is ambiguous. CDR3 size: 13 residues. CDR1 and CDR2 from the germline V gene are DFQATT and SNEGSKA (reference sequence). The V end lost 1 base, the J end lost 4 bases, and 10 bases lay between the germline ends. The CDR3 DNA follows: TGCAGTGCTAGAGTACGAGGCGCAGAGACCCAGTACTTC. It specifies CSARVRGAETQYF.

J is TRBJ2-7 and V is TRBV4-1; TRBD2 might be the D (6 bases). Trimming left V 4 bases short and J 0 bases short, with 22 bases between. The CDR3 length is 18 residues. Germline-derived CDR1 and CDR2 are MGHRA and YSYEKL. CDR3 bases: TGCGCCAGCAGCCGAGAGACGGTAGCGGCGGGGAGCTCCTACGAGCAGTACTTC. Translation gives CASSRETVAAGSSYEQYF.

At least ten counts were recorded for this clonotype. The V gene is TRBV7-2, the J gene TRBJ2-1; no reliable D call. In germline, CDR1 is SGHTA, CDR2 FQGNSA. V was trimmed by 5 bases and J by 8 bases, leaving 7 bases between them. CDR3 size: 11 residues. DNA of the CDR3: TGTGCCAGCAGCCCCCATGATGAGCAGTTCTTC. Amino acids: CASSPHDEQFF. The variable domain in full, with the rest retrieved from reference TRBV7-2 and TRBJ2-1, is GAGVSQSPSNKVTEKGKDVELRCDPISGHTALYWYRQSLGQGLEFLIYFQGNSAPDKSGLPSDRFSAERTGGSVSTLTIQRTQQEDSAVYLCASSPHDEQFFGPGTRLTVL.